This is a list of T cell receptor beta chains from one sample in a study of OX40 agonist ivuxolimab in advanced cancers. The protocol was immunoSEQ multiplex PCR, while the TCRdb copy is restricted to in-frame clones and leaves out a portion. The sample holds 85,000 to 100,000 clones, about 85% seen once. Specimen: CD4+ or CD8+ T cells sorted from blood, collected in a trial of the OX40 agonist ivuxolimab. These receptor sequences come from an adult with an advanced solid tumor such as melanoma, head and neck, liver or kidney cancer. Both conserved end residues are part of each CDR3. Each record gives: CDR3 protein, CDR3 DNA, J gene, V gene, clone size, D gene. D genes are given only for firm matches. Only part of the rows carry a size: once, few, many, or a class if the clone is expanded.

CASSMDIGTGELFF	TGTGCCAGTAGTATGGATATCGGGACCGGGGAGCTGTTTTTT	TRBJ2-2	TRBV19	.	.
CASSPSGGGYTF	TGTGCCAGCAGCCCCAGCGGAGGTGGCTACACCTTC	TRBJ1-2	TRBV7-2	many	.
CASSLSLGGGGTDTQYF	TGTGCCAGCAGCTTGTCCCTGGGCGGAGGGGGCACAGATACGCAGTATTTT	TRBJ2-3	TRBV5-4	.	.
CAWCLAGENEQFF	TGTGCCTGGTGTCTAGCGGGAGAGAATGAGCAGTTCTTC	TRBJ2-1	TRBV30	.	TRBD2
CASSLKPPPLGLYEQYF	TGTGCCAGCAGCTTAAAGCCTCCGCCTTTGGGGCTCTACGAGCAGTACTTC	TRBJ2-7	TRBV7-9	.	.
CASQTGESGNTIYF	TGTGCCAGCCAAACAGGGGAGTCTGGAAACACCATATATTTT	TRBJ1-3	TRBV28	.	TRBD1
CASSPTGGDTGELFF	TGTGCCAGCAGTCCGACAGGGGGGGACACCGGGGAGCTGTTTTTT	TRBJ2-2	TRBV6-1	.	TRBD1
CAISGGLAGGPHYNEQFF	TGTGCCATCAGTGGGGGACTAGCGGGAGGTCCACACTACAATGAGCAGTTCTTC	TRBJ2-1	TRBV10-3	.	TRBD2
CASSSVALVAGTDTQYF	TGCGCCAGCAGCTCCGTGGCGTTAGTAGCGGGCACAGATACGCAGTATTTT	TRBJ2-3	TRBV5-1	.	.
CASSESGTSPLWQPQHF	TGCGCCAGCAGTGAGTCGGGGACATCACCCCTTTGGCAGCCCCAGCATTTT	TRBJ1-5	TRBV10-1	few	.
CASISWTSGSTEQFF	TGTGCCAGTATTTCTTGGACTAGCGGGAGCACTGAGCAGTTCTTC	TRBJ2-1	TRBV19	.	TRBD2
CASSSGTSGRGGELFF	TGTGCCAGCAGTTCCGGGACTAGCGGGAGGGGCGGGGAGCTGTTTTTT	TRBJ2-2	TRBV28	.	TRBD2
CASRSLLAKNIQYF	TGTGCCAGTAGGAGTCTACTAGCCAAAAACATTCAGTACTTC	TRBJ2-4	TRBV19	.	.
CASSIDRGRSYGYTF	TGTGCCAGTAGTATCGACAGGGGGCGCTCCTATGGCTACACCTTC	TRBJ1-2	TRBV19	.	TRBD1
CASSLGQGIRLDTEAFF	TGTGCCAGCAGCTTAGGACAGGGCATTCGTCTCGACACTGAAGCTTTCTTT	TRBJ1-1	TRBV7-9	.	TRBD1
CAWSEQGYEQYF	TGTGCCTGGAGTGAACAGGGTTACGAGCAGTACTTC	TRBJ2-7	TRBV30	.	.
CASRMSEKLFF	TGTGCCAGCCGAATGTCCGAAAAACTGTTTTTT	TRBJ1-4	TRBV19	.	.
CASSETGTGLTGELFF	TGTGCCAGCAGTGAGACCGGGACAGGGCTCACCGGGGAGCTGTTTTTT	TRBJ2-2	TRBV6-1	.	TRBD1
CASSPPGHLGGYTF	TGTGCCAGCAGCCCTCCGGGCCATCTTGGTGGCTACACCTTC	TRBJ1-2	TRBV28	.	.
CASSLSGEAGEQYF	TGTGCCAGCAGTTTGTCTGGGGAAGCAGGGGAGCAGTACTTC	TRBJ2-7	TRBV27	.	.
CASSYQGADGETQYF	TGTGCCAGCAGTTACCAGGGGGCGGATGGAGAGACCCAGTACTTC	TRBJ2-5	TRBV28	.	TRBD1
CASSLGLVHEQFF	TGTGCCAGCAGCTTGGGTTTGGTCCATGAGCAGTTCTTC	TRBJ2-1	TRBV5-6	.	.
CASSFRGSPSYNEQFF	TGTGCCAGCAGCTTTAGGGGGAGCCCCTCCTACAATGAGCAGTTCTTC	TRBJ2-1	TRBV7-2	.	.
CASRVFSEGVWEQYF	TGTGCCAGTAGAGTATTCTCGGAAGGCGTTTGGGAGCAGTACTTC	TRBJ2-7	TRBV19	.	.
CASSQGSWTEQYF	TGTGCCAGCAGCCAAGGCTCGTGGACCGAGCAGTACTTC	TRBJ2-7	TRBV14	.	.
CASSDFFTDTQYF	TGTGCCAGCTCTGATTTTTTCACAGATACGCAGTATTTT	TRBJ2-3	TRBV6-6	.	.
CASSLAQADEQYF	TGTGCCAGCAGCTTAGCCCAAGCAGACGAGCAGTACTTC	TRBJ2-7	TRBV7-2	.	.
CAISENPSNQPQHF	TGTGCCATCAGTGAGAACCCAAGCAATCAGCCCCAGCATTTT	TRBJ1-5	TRBV10-3	.	.
CATSPLTGGVTEAFF	TGTGCCACCAGCCCGCTCACAGGGGGGGTGACTGAAGCTTTCTTT	TRBJ1-1	TRBV15	.	TRBD1
CASSQDWPDYQPQHF	TGCGCCAGCAGCCAAGACTGGCCAGACTATCAGCCCCAGCATTTT	TRBJ1-5	TRBV4-1	.	.
CASSPRVISGEQYF	TGTGCCAGCAGCCCCCGGGTAATCAGTGGGGAGCAGTACTTC	TRBJ2-7	TRBV9	.	.
CASSLSSLTSGKNNEQFF	TGTGCCAGCAGTTTATCATCCTTAACTAGCGGAAAGAACAATGAGCAGTTCTTC	TRBJ2-1	TRBV28	.	TRBD2
CATGTGTAYSNQPQHF	TGTGCCACCGGCACAGGGACAGCCTATAGCAATCAGCCCCAGCATTTT	TRBJ1-5	TRBV15	.	TRBD1
CASSLAGPYNEQFF	TGTGCTAGCAGTCTAGCGGGCCCATACAATGAGCAGTTCTTC	TRBJ2-1	TRBV7-7	few	TRBD2
CASGEQYF	TGTGCCAGCGGCGAGCAGTACTTC	TRBJ2-7	TRBV9	.	.
CASNAQRGTNEKLFF	TGCGCCAGCAATGCACAGCGGGGAACTAATGAAAAACTGTTTTTT	TRBJ1-4	TRBV4-3	.	.
CASSLRSTGAEKLFF	TGTGCCAGCAGCTTAAGGTCGACAGGGGCGGAAAAACTGTTTTTT	TRBJ1-4	TRBV7-2	.	TRBD1
CASSSHGWRPDTDTQYF	TGCGCCAGCAGCTCCCATGGCTGGCGGCCAGACACAGATACGCAGTATTTT	TRBJ2-3	TRBV5-1	.	.
CASSQDLRAGELFF	TGTGCCAGCAGCCAAGATTTACGCGCCGGGGAGCTGTTTTTT	TRBJ2-2	TRBV14	.	.
CASSLGEESYEQYF	TGTGCCAGCTCATTGGGGGAGGAGTCCTACGAGCAGTACTTC	TRBJ2-7	TRBV18	once	.
CASSLGVSGYNEQFF	TGTGCCAGCAGCTTAGGGGTTAGCGGATACAATGAGCAGTTCTTC	TRBJ2-1	TRBV11-2	.	.
CASSPRGSFTDTQYF	TGTGCCAGCAGCCCTAGGGGGTCGTTCACAGATACGCAGTATTTT	TRBJ2-3	TRBV7-3	.	.
CASSQEGGPYTGELFF	TGCGCCAGCAGCCAAGAAGGAGGGCCTTACACCGGGGAGCTGTTTTTT	TRBJ2-2	TRBV4-1	.	.